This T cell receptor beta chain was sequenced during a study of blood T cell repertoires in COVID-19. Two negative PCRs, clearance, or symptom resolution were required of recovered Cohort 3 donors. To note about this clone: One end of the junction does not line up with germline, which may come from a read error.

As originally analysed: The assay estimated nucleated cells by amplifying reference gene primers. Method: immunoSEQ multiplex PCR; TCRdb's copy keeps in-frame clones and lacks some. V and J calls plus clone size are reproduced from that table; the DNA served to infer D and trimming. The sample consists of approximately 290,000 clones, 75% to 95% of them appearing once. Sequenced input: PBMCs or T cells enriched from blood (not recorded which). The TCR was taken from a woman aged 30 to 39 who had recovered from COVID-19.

The CDR3 spells CASSIGEVISF. The CDR3 bases are TGTGCCAGTAGTATCGGGGAGGTGATTAGCTTC. The chain is built from TRBV19 and TRBJ2-7; D might be TRBD2 (6 bases). Germline V lookup: CDR1 LNHDA, CDR2 SQIVND (reference sequence). The CDR3 sequence is 11 residues long. The full variable domain, with the rest looked up from reference TRBV19 and TRBJ2-7, is DGGITQSPKYLFRKEGQNVTLSCEQNLNHDAMYWYRQDPGQGLRLIYYSQIVNDFQKGDIAEGYSVSREKKESFPLTVTSAQKNPTAFYLCASSIGEVISFGPGTRLTVT.